This T cell receptor (beta chain) was observed in a study of T cell responses to AZD1222 COVID-19 vaccine. Study-wide results and limits: Close to half of all spike-specific TCRs reportedly target regions of the variants that are unmutated. Two AZD1222 administrations were followed by greater Spike-specific TCR breadth and depth. Spike-wide coverage was observed for vaccine-associated CD4 TCRs, with dominant responses at 160-218 and 743-854. The donor group comprised mostly white British people and more females; the analysis possibly underestimated clonal diversity.

Measured with immunoSEQ multiplex PCR; TCRdb has only the in-frame clones, and not every one. The table records approximately 120,000 clones, roughly 91% of them present only once. In regard to this clone: The antigen is undetermined.

The germline CDR1 and CDR2 sequences are MNHEY and SVGAGI. This CDR3 is 15 amino acids long. With 7 bases removed from V and 8 bases from J, the gap between germline ends came to 18 bases. The sample consisted of peripheral blood, taken on day 0 of MenACWY control vaccination. The source of this sequence is an adult in good health. The gene calls are TRBV6-5 and TRBJ1-6; D is perhaps TRBD1 (5 bases). Here the CDR3 DNA reads TGTGCCAGCAAAGAAGGGACCCGGTTTCATTCACCCCTCCACTTT. The encoded protein is CASKEGTRFHSPLHF.